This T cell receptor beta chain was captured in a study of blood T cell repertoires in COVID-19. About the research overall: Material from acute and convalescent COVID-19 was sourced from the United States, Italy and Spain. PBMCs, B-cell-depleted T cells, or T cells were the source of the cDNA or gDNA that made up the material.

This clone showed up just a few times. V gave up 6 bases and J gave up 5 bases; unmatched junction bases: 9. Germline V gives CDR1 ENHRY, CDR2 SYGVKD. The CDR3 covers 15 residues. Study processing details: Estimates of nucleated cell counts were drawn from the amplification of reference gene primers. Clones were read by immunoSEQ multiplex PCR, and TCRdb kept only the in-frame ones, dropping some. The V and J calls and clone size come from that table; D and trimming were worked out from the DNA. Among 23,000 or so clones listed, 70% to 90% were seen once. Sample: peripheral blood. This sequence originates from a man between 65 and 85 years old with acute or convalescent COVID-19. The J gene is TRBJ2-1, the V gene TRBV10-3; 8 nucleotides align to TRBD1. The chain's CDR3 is CAIRRTGTYNNEQFF. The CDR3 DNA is TGTGCCATCAGAAGGACAGGGACCTACAACAATGAGCAGTTCTTC.